These 31 T cell receptor beta chains originate from one sample sequenced in a study of T cell responses to AZD1222 COVID-19 vaccine. Profiling relied on immunoSEQ multiplex PCR, and the TCRdb table lists in-frame clones only, not all of them. The sample lists approximately 42,000 clones; approximately 88% were seen once. The material was peripheral blood, obtained 28 days after the second AZD1222 dose. The receptors derive from an adult who received the AZD1222 COVID-19 vaccine.

The V and J genes are TRBV19 and TRBJ2-2; D is possibly TRBD2 (6 bases). Germline assignment: CDR1 LNHDA and CDR2 SQIVND (reference sequence). Trimming shortened V by 7 bases and J by 3 bases, and 12 bases separated the two germline ends. This CDR3 contains 14 residues. The CDR3 DNA reads TGTGCCAGTAACCCTAGACTAGACACCGGGGAGCTGTTTTTT. Its translation: CASNPRLDTGELFF.

This clone was observed once. V gene TRBV6-2 or TRBV6-3 combines with J gene TRBJ2-7, with a tentative D call TRBD2 (5 bases). Germline CDR1 is MNHEY and CDR2 is SVGEGT. This CDR3 has 17 amino acids. The V and J ends lost 0 bases and 5 bases respectively, with 20 bases between them. Here the CDR3 DNA reads TGTGCCAGCAGTTACTCTTTCGGGAATACTCAAACCCACGAGCAGTACTTC. Translation gives CASSYSFGNTQTHEQYF.

V gene TRBV6-1 combines with J gene TRBJ1-2; no clear D. V was shortened by 3 bases and J by 0 bases, with 11 bases between the two germline ends. Per the germline V gene, CDR1 is MNHNS and CDR2 is SASEGT. CDR3 length: 15 amino acids. The CDR3 here is CASSEQTLSNYGYTF. CDR3 bases: TGTGCCAGCAGTGAGCAGACCTTATCTAACTATGGCTACACCTTC.

The chain links TRBV7-2 to TRBJ1-1; D remains ambiguous. V lost 2 bases and J lost 1, with 5 bases in between. CDR3 size: 13 residues. The germline V gene encodes CDR1 SGHTA and CDR2 FQGNSA. The CDR3 region has the DNA TGTGCCAGCAGCTTACATCAGAACACTGAAGCTTTCTTT. It codes for CASSLHQNTEAFF. Variable domain in full (rest from reference TRBV7-2 and TRBJ1-1): GAGVSQSPSNKVTEKGKDVELRCDPISGHTALYWYRQSLGQGLEFLIYFQGNSAPDKSGLPSDRFSAERTGGSVSTLTIQRTQQEDSAVYLCASSLHQNTEAFFGQGTRLTVV.

The V gene is TRBV7-3, the J gene TRBJ2-2; D is uncertain. The germline CDR1 and CDR2 sequences are SGHTA and FQGTGA. The germline V and J ends were trimmed by 1 base and 0 bases, with 3 bases remaining between them. There are 14 residues in the CDR3. This CDR3 reads CASSLSPNTGELFF. In nucleotides, the CDR3 is TGTGCCAGCAGCTTAAGCCCGAACACCGGGGAGCTGTTTTTT.

The genes are TRBV11-2 and TRBJ2-7; D is unclear. The CDR3 spans 14 residues. V dropped 5 bases and J dropped 5 bases, with 16 bases sitting between them. Germline CDR1 SGHAT, CDR2 FQNNGV. CDR3 in amino acids: CASSPYGSRHEQYF. The CDR3 DNA sequence: TGTGCCAGCAGCCCCTACGGTAGTCGGCACGAGCAGTACTTC.

This chain joins TRBV29-1 and TRBJ1-1, with TRBD1 matching 11 bases. This CDR3 comprises 13 residues. The V segment lost 7 bases and the J segment 5 bases; nucleotides outside the gene matches: 6. In germline, CDR1 is SQVTM, CDR2 ANQGSEA. The CDR3 spells CSAGQGAGTEAFF. The CDR3 DNA sequence: TGCAGCGCAGGACAGGGGGCCGGTACTGAAGCTTTCTTT.

The genes are TRBV5-1 and TRBJ2-7; perhaps TRBD1 as D (6 bases). CDR1 and CDR2 (germline): SGHRS, YFSETQ. The CDR3 contains 16 residues. The V end was cut by 4 bases, the J end by 3 bases, with 20 bases between. DNA for the CDR3: TGCGCCAGCAGCGATTACCCGGACAGCCAACGCTACGAGCAGTACTTC. Translated: CASSDYPDSQRYEQYF.

Here the CDR3 DNA reads TGTGCCAGCAGCTTCGAGGGCCACTATGGCTACACCTTC. Protein product: CASSFEGHYGYTF. The rearrangement uses TRBV5-6 and TRBJ1-2; D remains ambiguous. Per the germline V gene, CDR1 is SGHDT and CDR2 is YYEEEE. The CDR3 is 13 residues long. V was clipped by 2 bases and J by 3 bases, with 8 bases between them. The entire variable domain, with the rest obtained from reference TRBV5-6 and TRBJ1-2, is as follows: DAGVTQSPTHLIKTRGQQVTLRCSPKSGHDTVSWYQQALGQGPQFIFQYYEEEERQRGNFPDRFSGHQFPNYSSELNVNALLLGDSALYLCASSFEGHYGYTFGSGTRLTVV.

The genes are TRBV5-8 and TRBJ1-1; 10 positions match TRBD1. Trimming cost V 4 bases and J 6 bases; bases outside gene matches: 6. Germline CDR1 is SGHTS and CDR2 is YDEGEE. The CDR3 runs to 14 residues. This CDR3 reads CASSTGQGGAEAFF. CDR3 sequence (DNA): TGTGCCAGCAGCACAGGACAGGGGGGTGCTGAAGCTTTCTTT. Supplemented by reference TRBV5-8 and TRBJ1-1, the full variable domain reads EAGVTQSPTHLIKTRGQQATLRCSPISGHTSVYWYQQALGLGLQFLLWYDEGEERNRGNFPPRFSGRQFPNYSSELNVNALELEDSALYLCASSTGQGGAEAFFGQGTRLTVV.

The rearrangement uses TRBV6-6 and TRBJ1-5; D is undetermined. The V gene lost 7 bases and the J gene lost 5 bases, with 9 bases spanning the gap. CDR1 and CDR2 from the germline V gene are MNHNY and SVGAGI (reference sequence). The CDR3 is made up of 12 amino acids. The CDR3 here is CASTQLDQPQHF. The CDR3 nucleotides read TGTGCCAGCACTCAACTAGATCAGCCCCAGCATTTT.

V gene TRBV29-1 combines with J gene TRBJ2-1; D is possibly TRBD2 (6 bases). In germline, CDR1 is SQVTM, CDR2 ANQGSEA. Trimming removed 6 bases at V and 9 bases at J, with 15 bases between. The CDR3 is 12 residues long. The CDR3 protein is CSVRGTPVEQFF. The CDR3 nucleotides are TGCAGCGTCCGGGGGACTCCGGTTGAGCAGTTCTTC.

This clone was seen a single time. The J gene is TRBJ2-1, the V gene TRBV2; 11 bases are a match to TRBD1. The germline V gene has CDR1 SNHLY and CDR2 FYNNEI. J gave up 6 bases and V 2 bases, and 3 bases lay outside the gene matches. The CDR3 contains 15 residues. The CDR3 protein is CASSERGTGGNEQFF. Written as DNA, the CDR3 is TGTGCCAGCAGTGAAAGGGGGACAGGGGGCAATGAGCAGTTCTTC. Full variable domain (outside the CDR3, taken from reference TRBV2 and TRBJ2-1): EPEVTQTPSHQVTQMGQEVILRCVPISNHLYFYWYRQILGQKVEFLVSFYNNEISEKSEIFDDQFSVERPDGSNFTLKIRSTKLEDSAMYFCASSERGTGGNEQFFGPGTRLTVL.

The V gene is TRBV12-3 or TRBV12-4, the J gene TRBJ2-3, with TRBD2 identical over 11 bases. Trimming removed 3 bases from V and 12 bases from J; junction bases left unmatched: 2. The CDR3 runs to 12 residues. CDR3 DNA: TGTGCCAGCAGTTTTGGACTAGCGGGTCAGTATTTT. It codes for CASSFGLAGQYF.

The chain links TRBV7-3 to TRBJ1-2; D not certain. The germline V gene encodes CDR1 SGHTA and CDR2 FQGTGA. The CDR3 length is 13 residues. Between the trimmed V and J ends, which lost 2 bases and 3 bases, there was a span of 7 bases. The CDR3: CASSLPSYYGYTF. The CDR3 nucleotides are TGTGCCAGCAGCTTACCCAGCTACTATGGCTACACCTTC.

This rearrangement joins TRBV30 to TRBJ2-3; D call uncertain. Germline loops: CDR1 GTSNPN, CDR2 SVGIG (reference sequence). There are 15 residues in the CDR3. Trimming cost V 0 bases and J 2 bases, with 12 bases left between them. The CDR3 reads CAWSVGQAITDTQYF. The DNA of the CDR3 is TGTGCCTGGAGTGTAGGGCAGGCGATCACAGATACGCAGTATTTT.

This chain joins TRBV19 and TRBJ2-1; TRBD2 matches 9 bases. The CDR3 runs 14 residues. CDR1 LNHDA and CDR2 SQIVND come from the germline V gene (reference sequence). V was pared by 4 bases and J by 10 bases, with 8 bases of the junction left unmatched. In nucleotides, the CDR3 is TGTGCCAGTAGTACCGCCCATCTAGCGGGGGAGCAGTTCTTC. Residues: CASSTAHLAGEQFF.

This clone showed up just once. The rearrangement joins TRBV9 to TRBJ1-1; the D is unclear. V was trimmed by 4 bases and J by 0 bases, leaving 13 bases between them. The CDR3 contains 15 residues. The germline V gene encodes CDR1 SGDLS and CDR2 YYNGEE. CDR3 bases: TGTGCCAGCAGCCCGAGTCTGGGATTGAACACTGAAGCTTTCTTT. Amino acid sequence: CASSPSLGLNTEAFF.

The rearrangement uses TRBV2 and TRBJ1-2; D is perhaps TRBD1 (5 bases). V was cut by 8 bases and J by 4 bases, with 17 bases left in between. This CDR3 is 14 amino acids long. CDR1 is SNHLY, CDR2 FYNNEI, per germline. CDR3 bases: TGTGCCAGCGGGGCCGGGGAAGGAGGCTATGGCTACACCTTC. Protein sequence: CASGAGEGGYGYTF.

The chain has TRBV5-8 and TRBJ1-2; 10 nucleotides align to TRBD1. CDR3 size: 15 residues. CDR1 and CDR2 from the germline V gene are SGHTS and YDEGEE. Trimming at V came to 4 bases and at J to 2 bases, leaving 5 bases not matched to a gene. CDR3 DNA sequence: TGTGCCAGCAGCCGCGGACAGGGGGAGAACTATGGCTACACCTTC. Its translation is CASSRGQGENYGYTF.

The rearrangement uses TRBV19 and TRBJ2-5; the D is unclear. Germline-derived CDR1 and CDR2 are LNHDA and SQIVND (reference sequence). The V end was cut by 7 bases, the J end by 4 bases, with 16 bases between. The CDR3 is 14 amino acids. In DNA, the CDR3 is TGTGCCAGTAAGCCCGGGCCCTTGGGAGAGACCCAGTACTTC. Translating gives CASKPGPLGETQYF.

The chain's CDR3 is CASSQGRRLASAEQYF. CDR3 bases: TGTGCCAGCAGCCAAGGTCGGCGTCTAGCGAGCGCCGAGCAGTACTTC. V gene TRBV4-2 combines with J gene TRBJ2-7, with D possibly TRBD2 on 6 matching bases. The CDR3 extends over 16 amino acids. The germline CDR1 and CDR2 sequences are LGHNA and YNFKEQ. V lost 1 base and J lost 6, with 19 bases in between.

The chain carries TRBV6-5 and TRBJ2-2; the D gene is possibly TRBD2 (5 bases). Trimming removed 8 bases from V and 6 bases from J, with 16 bases in between. CDR1 is MNHEY, CDR2 SVGAGI, per germline. The CDR3 has 14 amino acids. CDR3 DNA: TGTGCCAGCTCCCTTGGGAGCCCGGCCGGGGAGCTGTTTTTT. Protein sequence: CASSLGSPAGELFF.

The chain has TRBV7-9 and TRBJ2-1; 11 nucleotides line up with TRBD1. V gave up 3 bases and J gave up 8 bases; unmatched junction bases: 6. Germline V lookup: CDR1 SEHNR, CDR2 FQNEAQ (reference sequence). The CDR3 is 15 residues long. The CDR3 is CASSLDRGRSYEQFF. CDR3 sequence (DNA): TGTGCCAGCAGCTTGGACAGGGGGCGAAGCTATGAGCAGTTCTTC.

This sequence joins TRBV7-9 and TRBJ2-1, with 7 nucleotides matching TRBD2. Germline lookup yields CDR1 SEHNR and CDR2 FQNEAQ (reference sequence). The trim removed 5 bases at V and 7 bases at J, leaving 14 bases unmatched. This CDR3 spans 16 amino acids. CDR3 coding DNA: TGTGCCAGCAGCAACAAAGGATTAGCGGGTGGGAATGAGCAGTTCTTC. This translates into CASSNKGLAGGNEQFF.

V and J are TRBV29-1 and TRBJ2-5; tentatively, D is TRBD2 (6 bases). Germline V gene lookup returns CDR1 SQVTM and CDR2 ANQGSEA. The CDR3 consists of 15 residues. V was pared by 2 bases and J by 1 base, with 14 bases between. CDR3 coding DNA: TGCAGCGTTGAACGTAGGGCGGGGATCCAAGAGACCCAGTACTTC. Protein: CSVERRAGIQETQYF.

CDR3 loop: CASSVASGQDTGNTIYF. As DNA, the CDR3 is TGTGCCAGCAGCGTTGCTTCGGGACAAGATACTGGAAACACCATATATTTT. The chain joins TRBV9 to TRBJ1-3; perhaps TRBD1 as D (6 bases). CDR1 and CDR2 from the germline V gene are SGDLS and YYNGEE. The CDR3 runs 17 residues. V was clipped by 2 bases and J by 2 bases, with 17 bases between them.

Here the CDR3 DNA reads TGTGCCAGCAGCTCATGGTCGGGAAAACTGTTTTTT. Translating gives CASSSWSGKLFF. V gene TRBV3-1 (or the pseudogene TRBV3-2) combines with J gene TRBJ1-4, with unresolved D. CDR3 size: 12 residues. V was shortened by 5 bases and J by 10 bases, with 11 bases between the two germline ends. The germline CDR1 and CDR2 sequences are LGHDT and YNNKEL (reference sequence).

The rearrangement uses TRBV7-3 and TRBJ1-6; weak D call: TRBD1 (5 bases). There are 15 residues in the CDR3. Per the germline V gene, CDR1 is SGHTA and CDR2 is FQGTGA. V was trimmed by 3 bases and J by 5 bases, leaving 11 bases between them. The CDR3 nucleotides are TGTGCCAGCAGCTTGGGGGGACTCAATAATTCACCCCTCCACTTT. Encoded protein: CASSLGGLNNSPLHF.

CDR3 nucleotide sequence: TGTGCCAGCAGCTTAGATTCGAGGGTAGCGGGGGGCTTCAATGAGCAGTTCTTC. It encodes CASSLDSRVAGGFNEQFF. The chain combines TRBV11-3 with TRBJ2-1; the match to TRBD2 covers 10 bases. The V gene's germline CDR1 is SGHNT and CDR2 YENEEA. V lost 0 bases and J lost 6; bases outside the gene matches: 11. The CDR3 length is 18 residues.

This chain connects TRBV19 to TRBJ1-5; D is undetermined. Trimming shortened V by 2 bases and J by 4 bases, and 6 bases separated the two germline ends. Germline loops: CDR1 LNHDA, CDR2 SQIVND (reference sequence). This CDR3 contains 13 residues. CDR3 DNA sequence: TGTGCCAGTAGTATAATGGGGAATCAGCCCCAGCATTTT. It encodes CASSIMGNQPQHF.